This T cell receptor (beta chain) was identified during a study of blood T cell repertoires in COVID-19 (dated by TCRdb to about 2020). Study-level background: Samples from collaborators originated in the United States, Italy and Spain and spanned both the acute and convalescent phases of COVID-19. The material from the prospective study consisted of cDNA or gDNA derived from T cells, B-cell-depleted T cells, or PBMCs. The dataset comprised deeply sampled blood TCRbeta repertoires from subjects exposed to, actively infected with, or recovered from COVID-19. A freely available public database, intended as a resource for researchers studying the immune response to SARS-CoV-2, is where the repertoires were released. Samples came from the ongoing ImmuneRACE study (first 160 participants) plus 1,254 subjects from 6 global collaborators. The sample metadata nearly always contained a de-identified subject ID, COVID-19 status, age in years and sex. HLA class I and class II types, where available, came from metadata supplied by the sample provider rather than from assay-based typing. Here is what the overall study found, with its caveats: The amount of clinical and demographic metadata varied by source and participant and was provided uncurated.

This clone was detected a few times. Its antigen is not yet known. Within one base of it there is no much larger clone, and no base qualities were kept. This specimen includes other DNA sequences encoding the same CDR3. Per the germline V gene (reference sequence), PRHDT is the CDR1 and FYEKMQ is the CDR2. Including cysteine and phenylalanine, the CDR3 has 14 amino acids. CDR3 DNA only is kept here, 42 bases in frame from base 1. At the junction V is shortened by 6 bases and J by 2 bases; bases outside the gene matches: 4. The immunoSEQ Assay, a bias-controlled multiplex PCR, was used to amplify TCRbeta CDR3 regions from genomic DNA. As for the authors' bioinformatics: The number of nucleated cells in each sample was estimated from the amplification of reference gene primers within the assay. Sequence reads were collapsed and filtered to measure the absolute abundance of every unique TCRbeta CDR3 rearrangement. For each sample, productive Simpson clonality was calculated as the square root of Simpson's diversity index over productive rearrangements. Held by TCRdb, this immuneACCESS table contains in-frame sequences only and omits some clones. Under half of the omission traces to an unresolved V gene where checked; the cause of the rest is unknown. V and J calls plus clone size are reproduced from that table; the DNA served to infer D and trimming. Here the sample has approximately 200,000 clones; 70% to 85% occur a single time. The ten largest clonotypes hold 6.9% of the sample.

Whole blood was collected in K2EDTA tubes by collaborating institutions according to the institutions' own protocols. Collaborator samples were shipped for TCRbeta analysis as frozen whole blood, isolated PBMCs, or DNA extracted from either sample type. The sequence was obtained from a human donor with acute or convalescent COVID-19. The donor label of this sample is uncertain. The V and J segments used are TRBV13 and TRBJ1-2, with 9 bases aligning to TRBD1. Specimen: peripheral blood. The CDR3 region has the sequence CASRPGQGNYGYTF. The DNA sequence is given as TGTGCCAGCAGACCCGGACAGGGGAACTATGGCTACACCTTC.